The clone carrying this T cell receptor (beta chain) was seen a few times. It was template switching that added a universal primer site, and there were unique molecular identifiers on the cDNA. TCRdb reprocessed the 5' RACE reads with MiXCR, giving one entry per CDR3 protein. The data contain just over 500,000 distinct CDR3 sequences, roughly a fifth of them singletons. The entry originates in a study of identical twins. V was pared by 10 bases and J by 0 bases, with 11 bases between. The CDR3 is 13 residues long. Germline-derived CDR1 and CDR2 are WSHSY and SAAADI. This sample also belongs to another study, concerning T cells expressing NK-cell markers. That work contributes: Seven of eight sequenced donors tested HCMV-seropositive; one tested seronegative.

The receptor was isolated from a woman aged 18-35 years in good health. The sequencing input was CD4+ T cells sorted from blood. This chain links TRBV10-2 with TRBJ2-3, with no clear D. CDR3 DNA: TGCGCCATTCAAGCTCCTAGCACAGATACGCAGTATTTT. Protein product: CAIQAPSTDTQYF.